The T cell receptor (beta chain) described here comes from a study of blood T cell repertoires in COVID-19. Overall study context: Some COVID-19 samples were acute and others convalescent; all came from the United States, Italy and Spain. From T cells, B-cell-depleted T cells, or PBMCs came the material, which was cDNA or gDNA.

Trimming removed 0 bases at V and 0 bases at J, with 13 bases between. Per the germline V gene, CDR1 is SGHDT and CDR2 is YYEEEE. The CDR3 runs to 16 residues. Per the authors' pipeline: Scientists estimated how many nucleated cells there were by amplifying reference gene primers. The assay was immunoSEQ multiplex PCR, and TCRdb's table has in-frame clones only and misses some. The D gene and trimming were derived from the DNA, and the V and J assignments and clone size from that table. The sample consists of fewer than 250,000 clones, about 90% of them appearing once. The sequence came from a young man with acute or convalescent COVID-19. What was sequenced was peripheral blood. The genes are TRBV5-6 and TRBJ2-7; D not certain. The chain's CDR3 is CASSLARRVTSYEQYF. The CDR3 DNA reads TGTGCCAGCAGCTTGGCACGACGGGTTACCTCCTACGAGCAGTACTTC. Full variable domain (rest looked up from reference TRBV5-6 and TRBJ2-7): DAGVTQSPTHLIKTRGQQVTLRCSPKSGHDTVSWYQQALGQGPQFIFQYYEEEERQRGNFPDRFSGHQFPNYSSELNVNALLLGDSALYLCASSLARRVTSYEQYFGPGTRLTVT.